Listed here are 15 T cell receptor beta chains from one sample, sequenced in a study of technical replicates of blood from a few donors. Profiling relied on immunoSEQ multiplex PCR, and the TCRdb table lists in-frame clones only, not all of them. Seen here are 70,000 to 90,000 clones, over 85% observed once, and the top ten hold more than 0.2%. Sequenced material: T cells isolated from PBMCs. These receptors all stem from a human donor in good health.

The chain links TRBV5-6 to TRBJ1-5, with D maybe TRBD1 (6 bases). The germline CDR1 and CDR2 sequences are SGHDT and YYEEEE. Trimming took 1 base from V and 6 from J, leaving 17 bases between them. CDR3 length: 16 amino acids. CDR3: CASSLFDRGGAQPQHF. The CDR3 DNA reads as TGTGCCAGCAGCTTGTTTGATAGAGGGGGGGCTCAGCCCCAGCATTTT.

The genes are TRBV28 and TRBJ2-1; the D gene is possibly TRBD1 (6 bases). CDR3 length equals 15 residues. Trimming took 8 bases from V and 1 from J, leaving 15 bases between them. Germline CDR1 is MDHEN and CDR2 is SYDVKM. The CDR3 region is CASQTPQGSYNEQFF. Written as DNA, the CDR3 is TGTGCCAGCCAAACACCACAGGGTTCCTACAATGAGCAGTTCTTC.

The V gene is TRBV19, the J gene TRBJ2-6; D is ambiguous. The CDR3 is 15 residues long. The V and J ends lost 2 bases and 0 bases respectively, with 5 bases between them. Per germline, CDR1 LNHDA and CDR2 SQIVND (reference sequence). The CDR3 reads CASSIRGSGANVLTF. The DNA for the CDR3 is TGTGCCAGTAGTATACGAGGCTCTGGGGCCAACGTCCTGACTTTC.

The chain is built from TRBV9 and TRBJ1-1; the D gene is possibly TRBD1 (5 bases). Germline lookup yields CDR1 SGDLS and CDR2 YYNGEE. V was clipped by 1 base and J by 1 base, with 5 bases between them. CDR3 length equals 13 residues. Written as DNA, the CDR3 is TGTGCCAGCAGCGTAAGGGGGAACACTGAAGCTTTCTTT. This codes for CASSVRGNTEAFF. Filled out from reference TRBV9 and TRBJ1-1, the complete variable domain reads DSGVTQTPKHLITATGQRVTLRCSPRSGDLSVYWYQQSLDQGLQFLIQYYNGEERAKGNILERFSAQQFPDLHSELNLSSLELGDSALYFCASSVRGNTEAFFGQGTRLTVV.

The rearrangement uses TRBV10-2 and TRBJ1-1, with D unresolved. This CDR3 comprises 13 residues. Germline CDR1 WSHSY, CDR2 SAAADI. Trimming pared 6 bases from V and 1 base from J, leaving 9 bases between. The CDR3, as DNA: TGCGCCAGCAGGTCAACAGCGAACACTGAAGCTTTCTTT. Its protein product is CASRSTANTEAFF.

This rearrangement joins TRBV19 to TRBJ2-7; 9 positions agree with TRBD1. The ends lost 5 bases at V and 3 bases at J; junction bases unmatched: 14. Germline CDR1 is LNHDA and CDR2 is SQIVND (reference sequence). The length of the CDR3 is 17 residues. The CDR3 DNA is TGTGCCAGTAGTGCCCTCTTCACAGGGGGCAAAGACTACGAGCAGTACTTC. The encoded protein is CASSALFTGGKDYEQYF.

The V call is TRBV7-8, the J call TRBJ2-7; TRBD2 agrees at 10 bases. CDR3 size: 15 residues. V shed 6 bases, J shed 1 base, and the junction held 6 bases outside the gene matches. Germline V gives CDR1 SGHVS, CDR2 FQNEAQ. The CDR3 nucleotides are TGTGCCAGCAGGCCAACTAGCGGGGCTTCCTACGAGCAGTACTTC. Its protein is CASRPTSGASYEQYF.

The CDR3 DNA follows: TGTGCCAGCTCCCAGGGCAGGGGGCAAGTGTCTGGTCAGCCCCAGCATTTT. Its translation is CASSQGRGQVSGQPQHF. The chain joins TRBV11-2 to TRBJ1-5; 8 nucleotides align to TRBD1. The CDR3 length is 17 residues. CDR1 and CDR2 from the germline V gene are SGHAT and FQNNGV. The junction had 18 bases not matched to a gene; V was cut back by 8 bases and J by 6 bases.

J is TRBJ1-5 and V is TRBV7-6; D not resolved. The V gene lost 3 bases and the J gene lost 0 bases, with 3 bases spanning the gap. Per the germline V gene, CDR1 is SGHVS and CDR2 is FNYEAQ. CDR3 size: 13 residues. CDR3 coding DNA: TGTGCCAGCAGCTTCAATAGCAATCAGCCCCAGCATTTT. It translates to CASSFNSNQPQHF.

CDR3 DNA: TGTGCCAGTAGTACCAATAGTTTCTCCTACGAGCAGTACTTC. Residues: CASSTNSFSYEQYF. The genes are TRBV19 and TRBJ2-7; D uncertain. Trimming left V 4 bases short and J 0 bases short, with 10 bases between. The CDR3 runs 14 residues. From germline, CDR1 is LNHDA and CDR2 SQIVND (reference sequence).

The chain links TRBV5-4 to TRBJ2-7; D remains unclear. The V end lost 4 bases, the J end lost 4 bases, and 21 bases lay between the germline ends. This CDR3 is 16 amino acids long. CDR1 SGHNT and CDR2 YYREEE come from the germline V gene (reference sequence). CDR3 DNA sequence: TGTGCCAGCAGCCAATTAGCTACCTCGCCGGTATACGAGCAGTACTTC. This gives the protein CASSQLATSPVYEQYF.

The CDR3 DNA reads TGTGCCAGCAGTGAAATTTCCAGGGTAGCCGGGGAGCTGTTTTTT. Encoded protein: CASSEISRVAGELFF. The chain couples TRBV25-1 to TRBJ2-2, with D perhaps TRBD1 (5 bases). The ends were cut back, 2 bases at V and 6 bases at J, with 13 bases in the middle. The CDR3 spans 15 residues. Germline CDR1 MGHDK, CDR2 SYGVNS.

This chain joins TRBV4-1 and TRBJ1-2, with 10 bases that match TRBD1. Germline V CDR1 and CDR2: MGHRA, YSYEKL. The CDR3 has 13 amino acids. The trim removed 4 bases at V and 6 bases at J, leaving 2 bases unmatched. The CDR3 nucleotides read TGCGCCAGCAGCCTAGGGACAGGGGATGGCTACACCTTC. Residues: CASSLGTGDGYTF.

V and J are TRBV14 and TRBJ1-1; tentative D call: TRBD1 (5 bases). The CDR3 has 18 residues. Trimming cost V 3 bases and J 1 base, with 21 bases left between them. The germline V gene encodes CDR1 SGHDN and CDR2 FVKESK. The CDR3 nucleotides are TGTGCCAGCAGCCAGATTGGGGGGATTCTAGGCGCGAACACTGAAGCTTTCTTT. Its translation: CASSQIGGILGANTEAFF.

This chain joins TRBV5-1 and TRBJ1-2; D unclear. V lost 4 bases and J lost 3, with 16 bases in between. Germline CDR1 is SGHRS and CDR2 is YFSETQ. The CDR3 has 15 residues. DNA for the CDR3: TGCGCCAGCAGCCTGGATGAGGGTGGGGACTATGGCTACACCTTC. Its translation: CASSLDEGGDYGYTF.